This T cell receptor beta chain was recovered during a study of blood T cell repertoires in COVID-19. Germline trimming cut 1 base from V and 4 bases from J; bases unmatched to any gene: 6. This CDR3 is built from 15 residues. Germline CDR1 reads LGHDT; CDR2 reads YNNKEL (reference sequence). The table came from immunoSEQ multiplex PCR; TCRdb's copy has only in-frame clones and leaves some out. The data contain a few hundred thousand clones, roughly 90% of them singletons. Input material: peripheral blood. This chain links TRBV3-1 (or the pseudogene TRBV3-2) with TRBJ2-5, with 7 bases fitting TRBD2. The clonotype was recovered from a man between 18 and 35 years old who had recovered from COVID-19. The CDR3 nucleotides read TGTGCCAGCAGCCAAGTATCGGGGAGGGGAGAGACCCAGTACTTC. Residues: CASSQVSGRGETQYF.